This passage covers 4 T cell receptor beta chains from one sample sequenced in a study of T-cell reconstitution after alpha-beta-depleted transplantation in children (TCRdb year 2016). The meaning of the sample's treatment or condition label: allogeneic hematopoietic cell transplantation with graft depleted of TCRalphabeta T cells and CD19 B cells. The library was built by means of PCR. The sequencer was an Illumina HiSeq 2500. TCR libraries were prepared with molecular barcoding, using unique molecular identifiers to normalize TCRbeta repertoire quantification. TCRdb trimmed the raw reads at Q25, called clones with MiXCR and kept productive beta chains. Rows matching on CDR3 protein sequence are summarized as one entry with the most common DNA and genes. The table for this sample lists fewer than 550,000 distinct CDR3 sequences; 11% of them were counted only once. Together, the top ten hold roughly 15% of the sample.

Sequencing used PBMCs, mostly from graft donor cells, obtained 180 days after TCRalphabeta/CD19-depleted stem cell transplant. The receptors stem from a female patient under 10 years old who had a stem cell transplant for aplastic anemia, so the T cells may come from the graft donor.

This clonotype has only a few counts. V is TRBV28 and J is TRBJ2-5; D is perhaps TRBD1 (6 bases). The V end lost 3 bases, the J end lost 3 bases, and 8 bases lay between the germline ends. The CDR3 runs to 13 residues. CDR1 MDHEN and CDR2 SYDVKM come from the germline V gene. In DNA, the CDR3 is TGTGCCAGCAGTTTTGCAGGGGAAGAGACCCAGTACTTC. Translating it yields CASSFAGEETQYF.

In nucleotides, the CDR3 is TGCAGCGTTGAAGCTCAGGTGGGCACTGAAGCTTTCTTT. Translating gives CSVEAQVGTEAFF. The V and J genes are TRBV29-1 and TRBJ1-1; unclear D gene. Germline lookup yields CDR1 SQVTM and CDR2 ANQGSEA. The CDR3 is 13 amino acids. The V end lost 1 base, the J end lost 4 bases, and 10 bases lay between the germline ends.

This clonotype has a count of ten or more. V usage is TRBV5-1 and J usage is TRBJ2-7; perhaps D is TRBD1 or TRBD2 (5 bases each). V lost 6 bases and J 5 bases, leaving 18 bases between the germline ends. Germline CDR1 SGHRS, CDR2 YFSETQ. The CDR3 has 14 residues. The CDR3 nucleotides are TGCGCCAGCAATGTGGAGGCAGGGTCACACGAGCAGTACTTC. It translates to CASNVEAGSHEQYF.

This clonotype was detected a few times. The chain recombines TRBV6-2 or TRBV6-3 with TRBJ2-7; 8 positions agree with TRBD1. Losses at the gene ends were 5 bases for V and 5 bases for J; bases not matched to a gene: 5. CDR3 length equals 13 residues. In germline, CDR1 is MNHEY, CDR2 SVGEGT. The CDR3 reads CASSRQGRNEQYF. In DNA, the CDR3 is TGTGCCAGCAGTCGACAGGGGAGGAACGAGCAGTACTTC.